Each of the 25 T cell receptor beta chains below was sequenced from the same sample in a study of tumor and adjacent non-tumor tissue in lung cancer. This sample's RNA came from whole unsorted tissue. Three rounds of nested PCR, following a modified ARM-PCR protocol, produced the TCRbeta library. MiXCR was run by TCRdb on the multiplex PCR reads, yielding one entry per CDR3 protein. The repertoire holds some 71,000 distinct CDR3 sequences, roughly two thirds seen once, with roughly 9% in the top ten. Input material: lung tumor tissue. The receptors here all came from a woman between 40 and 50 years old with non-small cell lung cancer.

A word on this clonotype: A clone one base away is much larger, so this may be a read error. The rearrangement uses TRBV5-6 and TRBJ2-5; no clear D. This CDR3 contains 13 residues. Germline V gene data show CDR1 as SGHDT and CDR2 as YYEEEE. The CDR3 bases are TGTACCAGCAGCTTGGGCGGTCAAGAGACCCAGTACTTC. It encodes CTSSLGGQETQYF. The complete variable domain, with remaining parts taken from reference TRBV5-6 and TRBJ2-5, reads DAGVTQSPTHLIKTRGQQVTLRCSPKSGHDTVSWYQQALGQGPQFIFQYYEEEERQRGNFPDRFSGHQFPNYSSELNVNALLLGDSALYLCTSSLGGQETQYFGPGTRLLVL.

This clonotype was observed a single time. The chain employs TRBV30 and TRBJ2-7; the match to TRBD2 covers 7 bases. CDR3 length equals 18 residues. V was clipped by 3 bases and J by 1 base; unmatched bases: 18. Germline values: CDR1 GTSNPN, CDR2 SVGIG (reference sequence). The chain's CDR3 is CAWSSNRRASGKSYEQYF. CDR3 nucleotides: TGTGCCTGGAGCTCTAACCGCCGGGCTAGCGGCAAATCCTACGAGCAGTACTTC. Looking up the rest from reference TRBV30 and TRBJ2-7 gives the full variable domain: SQTIHQWPATLVQPVGSPLSLECTVEGTSNPNLYWYRQAAGRGLQLLFYSVGIGQISSEVPQNLSASRPQDRQFILSSKKLLLSDSGFYLCAWSSNRRASGKSYEQYFGPGTRLTVT.

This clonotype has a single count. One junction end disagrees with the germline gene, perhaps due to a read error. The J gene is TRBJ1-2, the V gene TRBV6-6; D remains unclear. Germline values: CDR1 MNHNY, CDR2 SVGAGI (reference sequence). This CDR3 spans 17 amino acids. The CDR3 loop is CVSIRAFLVVGGNGYTF. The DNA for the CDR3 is TGTGTCAGCATCCGAGCCTTTTTAGTCGTGGGAGGGAATGGCTACACCTTC.

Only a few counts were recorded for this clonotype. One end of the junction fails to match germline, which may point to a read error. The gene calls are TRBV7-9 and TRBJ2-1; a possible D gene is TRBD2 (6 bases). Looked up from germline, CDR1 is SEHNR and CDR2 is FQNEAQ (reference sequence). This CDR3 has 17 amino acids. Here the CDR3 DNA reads TGTGTCAGCAGCTTAGGCCCGGACTACGGGTCGCTCGGTGAGCAGTTCTTC. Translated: CVSSLGPDYGSLGEQFF.

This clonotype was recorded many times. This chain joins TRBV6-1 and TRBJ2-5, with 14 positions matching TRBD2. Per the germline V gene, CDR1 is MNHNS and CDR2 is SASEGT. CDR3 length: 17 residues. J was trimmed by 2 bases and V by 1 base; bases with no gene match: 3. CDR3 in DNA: TGTGCCAGCAGTGAAGGGACTAGCGGGAGGATTCAAGAGACCCAGTACTTC. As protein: CASSEGTSGRIQETQYF.

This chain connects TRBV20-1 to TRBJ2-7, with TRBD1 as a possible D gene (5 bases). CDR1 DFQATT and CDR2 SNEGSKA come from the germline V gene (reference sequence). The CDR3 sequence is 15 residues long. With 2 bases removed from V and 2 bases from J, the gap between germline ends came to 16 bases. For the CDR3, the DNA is TGCAGTGCTAGATCGACGGACATCCTCACCTACGAGCAGTACTTC. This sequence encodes CSARSTDILTYEQYF.

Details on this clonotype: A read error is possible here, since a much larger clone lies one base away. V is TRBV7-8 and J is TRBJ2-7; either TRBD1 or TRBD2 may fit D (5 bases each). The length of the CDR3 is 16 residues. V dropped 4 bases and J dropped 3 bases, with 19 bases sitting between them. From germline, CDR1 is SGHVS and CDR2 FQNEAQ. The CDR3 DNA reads TGTGCCAGCAGCTCCCAGCAGAAGCGAGGGGTCTACGAGCAGTACTTC. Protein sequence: CASSSQQKRGVYEQYF.

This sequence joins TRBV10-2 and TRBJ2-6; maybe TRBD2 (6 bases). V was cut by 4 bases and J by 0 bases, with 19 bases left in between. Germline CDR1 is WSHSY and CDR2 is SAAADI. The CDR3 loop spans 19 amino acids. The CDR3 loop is CASSVLPAGSLSGANVLTF. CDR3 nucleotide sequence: TGCGCCAGCAGTGTCCTCCCAGCGGGCTCTCTCTCTGGGGCCAACGTCCTGACTTTC.

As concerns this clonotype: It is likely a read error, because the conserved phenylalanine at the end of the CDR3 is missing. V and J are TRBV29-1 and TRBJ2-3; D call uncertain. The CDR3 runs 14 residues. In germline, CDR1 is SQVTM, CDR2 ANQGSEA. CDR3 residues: CNVAKIRFTDTQYL. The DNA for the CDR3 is TGCAACGTTGCAAAAATTAGGTTCACAGATACGCAGTATTTG.

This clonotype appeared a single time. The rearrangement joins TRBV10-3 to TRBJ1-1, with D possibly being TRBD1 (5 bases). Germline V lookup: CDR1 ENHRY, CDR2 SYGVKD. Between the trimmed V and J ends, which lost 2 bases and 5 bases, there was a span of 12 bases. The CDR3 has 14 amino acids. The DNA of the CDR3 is TGTGCCATCAGTGAGAGGTCAGGGAAGACTGAAGCTTTCTTT. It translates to CAISERSGKTEAFF.

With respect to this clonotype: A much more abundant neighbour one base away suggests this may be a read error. This CDR3 is CSAREQDYSNQPQHF. The CDR3, as DNA: TGCAGTGCTAGAGAGCAGGATTATAGCAATCAGCCCCAGCATTTT. The chain couples TRBV20-1 to TRBJ1-5, with D hard to call. CDR1 is DFQATT, CDR2 SNEGSKA, per germline (reference sequence). The germline V and J ends were trimmed by 0 bases and 0 bases, with 9 bases remaining between them. The CDR3 is 15 residues long.

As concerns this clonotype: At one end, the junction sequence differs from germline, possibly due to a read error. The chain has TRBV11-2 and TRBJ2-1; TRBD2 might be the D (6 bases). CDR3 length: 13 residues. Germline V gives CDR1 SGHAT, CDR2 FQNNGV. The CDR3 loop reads CASNIGGYNEQLF. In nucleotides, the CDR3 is TGTGCCAGCAACATAGGAGGGTACAATGAGCAGTTATTC.

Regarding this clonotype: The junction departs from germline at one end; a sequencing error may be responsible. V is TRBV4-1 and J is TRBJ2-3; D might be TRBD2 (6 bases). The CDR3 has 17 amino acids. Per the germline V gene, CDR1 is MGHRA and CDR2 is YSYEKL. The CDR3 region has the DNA TGCGCCAGCAGCAAAGATATAATTTCCGGGAGCAGAGATACGCACTATTTT. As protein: CASSKDIISGSRDTHYF.

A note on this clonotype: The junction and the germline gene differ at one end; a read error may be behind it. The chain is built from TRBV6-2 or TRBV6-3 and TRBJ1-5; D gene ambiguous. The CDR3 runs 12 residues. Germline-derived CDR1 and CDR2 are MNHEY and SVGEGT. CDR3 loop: CASCDSNQPQHF. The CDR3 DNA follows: TGTGCCAGCTGCGATAGCAATCAGCCCCAGCATTTC.

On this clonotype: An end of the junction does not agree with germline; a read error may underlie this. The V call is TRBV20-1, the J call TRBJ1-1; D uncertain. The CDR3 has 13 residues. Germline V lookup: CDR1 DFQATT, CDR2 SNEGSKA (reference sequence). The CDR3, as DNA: TGCAGTACTAGAGATCTCAGGAACACTGATGCTTTCTTC. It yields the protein CSTRDLRNTDAFF.

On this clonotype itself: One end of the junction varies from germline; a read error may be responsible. Here the CDR3 reads CGSSFPGLNQPQHF. CDR3 in DNA: TGTGGCAGCAGTTTCCCAGGCCTCAATCAGCCCCAACATTTT. The chain uses TRBV12-3 or TRBV12-4 and TRBJ1-5; unclear D gene. The CDR3 loop spans 14 amino acids.

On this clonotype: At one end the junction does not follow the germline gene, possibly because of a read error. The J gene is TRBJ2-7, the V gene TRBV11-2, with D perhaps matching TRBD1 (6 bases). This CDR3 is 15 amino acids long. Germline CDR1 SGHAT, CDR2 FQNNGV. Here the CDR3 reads CASNRDRKLSYEQYF. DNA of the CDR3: TGTGCCAGCAACCGAGACAGGAAGCTAAGTTACGAGCAGTATTTC.

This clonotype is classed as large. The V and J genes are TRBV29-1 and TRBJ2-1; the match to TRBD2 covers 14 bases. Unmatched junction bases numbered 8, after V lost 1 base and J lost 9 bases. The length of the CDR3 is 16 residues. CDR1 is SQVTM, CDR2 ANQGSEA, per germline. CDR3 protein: CSVEAMTSGRGGEQFF. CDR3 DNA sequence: TGCAGCGTTGAAGCAATGACTAGCGGGAGGGGGGGTGAGCAGTTCTTC.

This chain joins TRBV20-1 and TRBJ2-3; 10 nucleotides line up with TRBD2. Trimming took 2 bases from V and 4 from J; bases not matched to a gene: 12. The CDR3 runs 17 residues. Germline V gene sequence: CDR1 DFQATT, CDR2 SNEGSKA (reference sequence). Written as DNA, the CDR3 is TGCAGTGCTAGACCGATTAGCGGGGGGCCGAGCCCAGATACGCAGTATTTT. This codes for CSARPISGGPSPDTQYF.

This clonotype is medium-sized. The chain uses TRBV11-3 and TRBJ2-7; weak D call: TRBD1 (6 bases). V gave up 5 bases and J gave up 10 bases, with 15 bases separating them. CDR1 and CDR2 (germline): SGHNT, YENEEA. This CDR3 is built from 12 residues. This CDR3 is CASSPTGTYQYF. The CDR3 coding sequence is TGTGCCAGCAGCCCTACAGGGACCTACCAGTACTTC.

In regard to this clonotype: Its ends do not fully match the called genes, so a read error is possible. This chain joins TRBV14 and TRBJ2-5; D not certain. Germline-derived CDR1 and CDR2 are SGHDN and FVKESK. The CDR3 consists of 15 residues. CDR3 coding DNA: TGTGCCAACAGCCAAGATGGCGGCCGACGAGAGACCCAGTACTTC. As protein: CANSQDGGRRETQYF.

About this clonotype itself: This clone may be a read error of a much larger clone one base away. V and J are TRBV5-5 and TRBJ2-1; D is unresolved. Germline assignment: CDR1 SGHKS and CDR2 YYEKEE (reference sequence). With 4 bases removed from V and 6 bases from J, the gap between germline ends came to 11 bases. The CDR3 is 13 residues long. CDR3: CASSTAYGNEQFF. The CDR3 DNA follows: TGTGCCAGCAGCACCGCATACGGCAATGAGCAGTTCTTC.

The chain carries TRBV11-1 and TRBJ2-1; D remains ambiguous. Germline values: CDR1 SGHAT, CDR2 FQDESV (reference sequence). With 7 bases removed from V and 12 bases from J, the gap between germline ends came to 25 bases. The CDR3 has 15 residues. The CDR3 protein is CASNPKTRLSNWQFF. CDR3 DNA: TGTGCCAGCAACCCTAAGACCCGACTGAGCAATTGGCAGTTCTTC.

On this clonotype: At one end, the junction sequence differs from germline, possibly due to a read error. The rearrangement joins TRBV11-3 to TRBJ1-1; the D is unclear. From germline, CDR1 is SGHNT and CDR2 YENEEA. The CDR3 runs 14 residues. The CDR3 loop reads CASSHLSPTIEAFF. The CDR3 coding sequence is TGTGCGAGCAGCCACTTATCCCCGACCATTGAAGCTTTCTTT.

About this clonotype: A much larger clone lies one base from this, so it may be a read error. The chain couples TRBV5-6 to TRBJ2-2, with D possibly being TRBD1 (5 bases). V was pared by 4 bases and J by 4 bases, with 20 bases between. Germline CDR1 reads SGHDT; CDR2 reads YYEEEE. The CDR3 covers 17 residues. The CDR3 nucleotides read TGTGCCAGCAGCCACCTGGTTGAGCAGGGTCCCACCGGGGAGCTGTTTTTT. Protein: CASSHLVEQGPTGELFF.